Shown below are 24 T cell receptor beta chains from a single sample sequenced in a study of brain metastases from non-small cell lung cancer. TCRdb's copy holds only in-frame clones and misses some; the assay was immunoSEQ multiplex PCR. This table has 14,000 to 15,000 clones, about 83% appearing once. The specimen was primary lung tumor tissue. The receptors were sampled from a donor older than 35 with non-small cell lung cancer.

The rearrangement links TRBV27 to TRBJ1-6, with D perhaps matching TRBD1 (6 bases). Trimming left V 4 bases short and J 0 bases short, with 13 bases between. This CDR3 contains 17 residues. Germline values: CDR1 MNHEY, CDR2 SMNVEV (reference sequence). DNA of the CDR3: TGTGCCAGCAGTTCTCCACAGGGAATCTCCTATAATTCACCCCTCCACTTT. As protein: CASSSPQGISYNSPLHF.

The V call is TRBV30, the J call TRBJ1-5, with a weak D call TRBD1 (5 bases). Trimming shortened V by 0 bases and J by 3 bases, and 15 bases separated the two germline ends. Germline CDR1 GTSNPN, CDR2 SVGIG (reference sequence). There are 16 residues in the CDR3. For the CDR3, the DNA is TGTGCCTGGAGTGTAGCAGGGAGCCCCTTCAATCAGCCCCAGCATTTT. Residues: CAWSVAGSPFNQPQHF.

V usage is TRBV4-2 and J usage is TRBJ2-3; D call uncertain. CDR1 is LGHNA and CDR2 is YNFKEQ in the germline V gene. The CDR3 length is 13 residues. Trimming stripped 3 bases from V and 3 bases from J, with 7 bases between. As DNA, the CDR3 is TGTGCCAGCAGCCACTATAGGACAGATACGCAGTATTTT. Translating it yields CASSHYRTDTQYF.

J is TRBJ2-3 and V is TRBV9; D unresolved. CDR1 SGDLS and CDR2 YYNGEE come from the germline V gene. V dropped 4 bases and J dropped 2 bases, with 11 bases sitting between them. CDR3 size: 14 residues. CDR3 in amino acids: CASSQQKTTDTQYF. DNA for the CDR3: TGTGCCAGCAGCCAACAAAAAACCACAGATACGCAGTATTTT.

The chain joins TRBV9 to TRBJ2-7, with TRBD1 matching over 9 bases. This CDR3 has 15 amino acids. Germline V CDR1 and CDR2: SGDLS, YYNGEE. Trimming at V came to 3 bases and at J to 2 bases, leaving 6 bases not matched to a gene. The CDR3 region is CASSGPRDRAYEQYV. In DNA, the CDR3 is TGTGCCAGCAGCGGCCCTCGGGACAGGGCCTACGAGCAGTACGTC.

The V gene is TRBV19, the J gene TRBJ2-3, with TRBD1 matching over 9 bases. The junction had 3 bases not matched to a gene; V was cut back by 4 bases and J by 4 bases. Germline CDR1 reads LNHDA; CDR2 reads SQIVND (reference sequence). CDR3 length equals 14 residues. CDR3 amino acids: CASSTNRGPDTQYF. The CDR3 region has the DNA TGTGCCAGTAGTACAAACAGGGGGCCAGATACGCAGTATTTT.

This chain links TRBV5-4 with TRBJ2-1; 9 bases map to TRBD2. The CDR3 runs 15 residues. The trim removed 4 bases at V and 7 bases at J, leaving 9 bases unmatched. Germline V gives CDR1 SGHNT, CDR2 YYREEE (reference sequence). CDR3 nucleotide sequence: TGTGCCAGCAGCGTCGCGGAGCGGGGGGTAAATGAGCAGTTCTTC. The encoded protein is CASSVAERGVNEQFF.

The rearrangement uses TRBV3-1 (or the pseudogene TRBV3-2) and TRBJ1-5, with TRBD1 matching 8 bases. V shed 6 bases and J 4 bases; nucleotides not matched to a gene: 8. The CDR3 is 15 residues long. Germline V gene lookup returns CDR1 LGHDT and CDR2 YNNKEL (reference sequence). The CDR3 region is CASSLQGDPNQPQHF. CDR3 nucleotide sequence: TGTGCCAGCAGTTTACAGGGGGACCCTAATCAGCCCCAGCATTTT.

This clone was seen a few times. Other DNA variants within this sample encode the same CDR3. CDR3 DNA: TGTGCCAGTAGTATAGATCAACTGAACACTGAAGCTTTCTTT. Translation gives CASSIDQLNTEAFF. The chain carries TRBV19 and TRBJ1-1; the D is unclear. Germline V gene data show CDR1 as LNHDA and CDR2 as SQIVND (reference sequence). There are 14 residues in the CDR3. The V gene lost 0 bases and the J gene lost 0 bases, with 5 bases spanning the gap. The full variable domain, in which reference TRBV19 and TRBJ1-1 provide the parts outside the CDR3, is DGGITQSPKYLFRKEGQNVTLSCEQNLNHDAMYWYRQDPGQGLRLIYYSQIVNDFQKGDIAEGYSVSREKKESFPLTVTSAQKNPTAFYLCASSIDQLNTEAFFGQGTRLTVV.

In the case of this clone: No conserved phenylalanine or tryptophan ends this CDR3, so it is likely a read error. The J gene is TRBJ2-7, the V gene TRBV3-1 (or the pseudogene TRBV3-2); tentative D call: TRBD2 (6 bases). This CDR3 has 15 amino acids. Deletions cut 0 bases from V and 2 bases from J, with 11 bases between. Germline lookup yields CDR1 LGHDT and CDR2 YNNKEL (reference sequence). CDR3 in amino acids: CASSQEKGGTYEQYI. CDR3 coding DNA: TGTGCCAGCAGCCAAGAGAAAGGAGGGACCTACGAGCAGTACATC.

The rearrangement links TRBV25-1 to TRBJ2-5; 9 bases are a match to TRBD2. Germline values: CDR1 MGHDK, CDR2 SYGVNS. This CDR3 is built from 12 residues. V shed 7 bases, J shed 4 bases, and the junction held 1 base outside the gene matches. DNA of the CDR3: TGTGCCAGCATGCGGGGGGGAGAGACCCAGTACTTC. Its translation is CASMRGGETQYF.

This clone was observed a few times. The chain is built from TRBV24-1 and TRBJ1-5; 7 bases align to TRBD1. Trimming took 11 bases from V and 3 from J; bases not matched to a gene: 9. Per the germline V gene, CDR1 is KGHDR and CDR2 is SFDVKD. The CDR3 has 14 residues. CDR3 amino acids: CAIGGKGFNQPQHF. CDR3 nucleotide sequence: TGTGCCATAGGGGGCAAGGGTTTCAATCAGCCCCAGCATTTT.

The J gene is TRBJ1-4, the V gene TRBV19; TRBD1 might be the D (5 bases). Trimming took off 0 bases at V and 8 bases at J, with 10 bases between the two ends. This CDR3 spans 14 amino acids. The V gene's germline CDR1 is LNHDA and CDR2 SQIVND (reference sequence). Written as DNA, the CDR3 is TGTGCCAGTAGTATAGAGCGACAGTCCGAAAAACTGTTTTTT. This translates into CASSIERQSEKLFF.

The chain couples TRBV12-3 or TRBV12-4 to TRBJ1-2; maybe TRBD1 (5 bases). The CDR3 is 13 amino acids. The V gene lost 7 bases and the J gene lost 8 bases, with 17 bases spanning the gap. DNA for the CDR3: TGTGCCAGCACCCCGGGGGAGGGTGGGGGCTACACCTTC. This codes for CASTPGEGGGYTF.

The chain has TRBV5-4 and TRBJ1-1; D call uncertain. There are 14 residues in the CDR3. Trimming took 3 bases from V and 10 from J, leaving 19 bases between them. The V gene's germline CDR1 is SGHNT and CDR2 YYREEE (reference sequence). The CDR3 region has the DNA TGTGCCAGCAGCTCGGAGACTTGGTTGAATAGAGCTTTCTTT. Its translation is CASSSETWLNRAFF.

The chain combines TRBV11-2 with TRBJ2-2; 11 nucleotides align to TRBD2. This CDR3 comprises 18 residues. Germline CDR1 SGHAT, CDR2 FQNNGV. V lost 4 bases and J lost 4; bases outside the gene matches: 11. The CDR3 DNA sequence: TGTGCCAGCAGCTCCAGGACACTAGCGGGGGTTGGCACCGGGGAGCTGTTTTTT. This codes for CASSSRTLAGVGTGELFF.

V and J are TRBV30 and TRBJ2-1, with D perhaps matching TRBD2 (6 bases). Germline CDR1 is GTSNPN and CDR2 is SVGIG (reference sequence). The ends were cut back, 3 bases at V and 8 bases at J, with 17 bases in the middle. The CDR3 runs 14 residues. Written as DNA, the CDR3 is TGTGCCTGGAGGACTCCCGGGGGATCATATGAGCAGTTCTTC. It is translated as CAWRTPGGSYEQFF.

The chain carries TRBV7-3 and TRBJ2-1; 7 bases align to TRBD2. From germline, CDR1 is SGHTA and CDR2 FQGTGA. CDR3 length equals 13 residues. Losses at the gene ends were 5 bases for V and 9 bases for J; bases not matched to a gene: 7. This chain's CDR3 is CASSPVGGFEQFF. Written as DNA, the CDR3 is TGTGCCAGCAGCCCCGTGGGAGGGTTTGAGCAGTTCTTC.

The genes are TRBV29-1 and TRBJ2-4; 16 positions match TRBD2. CDR1 SQVTM and CDR2 ANQGSEA come from the germline V gene. The CDR3 loop spans 18 amino acids. The V gene end was trimmed by 0 bases and the J gene end by 8 bases; junction bases not matched to a gene: 10. CDR3 sequence: CSVEDFGTSGGDGDIQYF. The CDR3 nucleotides are TGCAGCGTTGAAGATTTTGGGACTAGCGGGGGGGATGGGGACATTCAGTACTTC. Complete variable domain (other parts from reference TRBV29-1 and TRBJ2-4): SAVISQKPSRDICQRGTSLTIQCQVDSQVTMMFWYRQQPGQSLTLIATANQGSEATYESGFVIDKFPISRPNLTFSTLTVSNMSPEDSSIYLCSVEDFGTSGGDGDIQYFGAGTRLSVL.

The V and J genes are TRBV19 and TRBJ2-2; 7 nucleotides agree with TRBD2. Looked up from germline, CDR1 is LNHDA and CDR2 is SQIVND (reference sequence). The CDR3 spans 14 residues. Unmatched junction bases numbered 3, after V lost 3 bases and J lost 5 bases. The CDR3 loop is CASSIWRETGELFF. In DNA form, the CDR3 reads TGTGCCAGTAGTATCTGGCGGGAGACCGGGGAGCTGTTTTTT.

The rearrangement joins TRBV6-5 to TRBJ1-5; no clear D. This CDR3 has 15 amino acids. Germline values: CDR1 MNHEY, CDR2 SVGAGI. V lost 0 bases and J 5 bases, leaving 11 bases between the germline ends. DNA for the CDR3: TGTGCCAGCAGTTACTCCGGACTCTCCGATCAGCCCCAGCATTTT. It yields the protein CASSYSGLSDQPQHF.

This chain connects TRBV6-5 to TRBJ1-3; D ambiguous. Germline CDR1 is MNHEY and CDR2 is SVGAGI. This CDR3 is 13 amino acids long. V lost 8 bases and J lost 2, with 10 bases in between. CDR3 sequence reads: CASRVSTGNTIYF. CDR3 bases: TGTGCCAGCCGAGTCAGCACTGGAAACACCATATATTTT.

The CDR3 here is CASSPQGMNTEAFF. The CDR3 DNA reads as TGTGCCAGCAGCCCACAGGGAATGAACACTGAAGCTTTCTTT. This chain connects TRBV4-2 to TRBJ1-1; maybe TRBD1 (6 bases). The CDR3 runs 14 residues. The V end lost 4 bases, the J end lost 0 bases, and 9 bases lay between the germline ends. Germline V CDR1 and CDR2: LGHNA, YNFKEQ.

The V and J genes are TRBV25-1 and TRBJ2-3; D gene unclear. V lost 1 base to trimming and J lost 3 bases, with 11 bases between them. The germline V gene encodes CDR1 MGHDK and CDR2 SYGVNS. CDR3 length: 15 residues. The CDR3 nucleotides read TGTGCCAGCAGTGAATGGAGAACAGTAACAGATACGCAGTATTTT. Residues: CASSEWRTVTDTQYF.